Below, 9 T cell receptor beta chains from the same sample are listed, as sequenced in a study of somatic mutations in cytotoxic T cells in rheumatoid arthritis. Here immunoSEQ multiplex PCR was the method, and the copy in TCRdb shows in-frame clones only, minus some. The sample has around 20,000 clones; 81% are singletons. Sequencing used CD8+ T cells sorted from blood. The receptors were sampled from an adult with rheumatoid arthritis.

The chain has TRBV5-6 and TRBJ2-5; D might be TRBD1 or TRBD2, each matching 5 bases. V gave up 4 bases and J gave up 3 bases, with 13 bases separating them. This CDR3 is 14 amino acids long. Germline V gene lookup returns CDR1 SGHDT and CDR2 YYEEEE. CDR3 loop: CASSLGPGKETQYF. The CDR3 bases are TGTGCCAGCAGCCTGGGACCAGGTAAAGAGACCCAGTACTTC.

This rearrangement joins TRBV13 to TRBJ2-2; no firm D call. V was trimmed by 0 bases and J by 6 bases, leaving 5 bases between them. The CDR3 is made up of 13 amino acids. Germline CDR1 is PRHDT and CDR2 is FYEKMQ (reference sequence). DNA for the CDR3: TGTGCCAGCAGCTTAGGGGCCGCCGGGGAGCTGTTTTTT. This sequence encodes CASSLGAAGELFF.

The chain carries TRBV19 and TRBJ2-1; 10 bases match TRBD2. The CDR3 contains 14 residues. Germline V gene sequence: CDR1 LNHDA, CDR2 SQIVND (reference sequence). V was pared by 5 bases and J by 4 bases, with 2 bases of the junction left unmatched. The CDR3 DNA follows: TGTGCCAGTAGTCTGGGACTAGCGTACAATGAGCAGTTCTTC. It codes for CASSLGLAYNEQFF. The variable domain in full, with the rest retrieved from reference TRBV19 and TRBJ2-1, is DGGITQSPKYLFRKEGQNVTLSCEQNLNHDAMYWYRQDPGQGLRLIYYSQIVNDFQKGDIAEGYSVSREKKESFPLTVTSAQKNPTAFYLCASSLGLAYNEQFFGPGTRLTVL.

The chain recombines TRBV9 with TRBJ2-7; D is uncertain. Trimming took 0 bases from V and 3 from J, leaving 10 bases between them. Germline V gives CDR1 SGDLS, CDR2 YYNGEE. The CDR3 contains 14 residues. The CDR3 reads CASSVADSFYEQYF. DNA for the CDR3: TGTGCCAGCAGCGTAGCTGACTCCTTCTACGAGCAGTACTTC.

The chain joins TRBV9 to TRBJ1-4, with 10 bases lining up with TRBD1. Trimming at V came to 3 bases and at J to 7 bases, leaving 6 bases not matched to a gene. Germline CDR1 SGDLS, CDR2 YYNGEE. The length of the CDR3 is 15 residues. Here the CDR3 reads CASSATGGEIEKLFF. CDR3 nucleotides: TGTGCCAGCAGCGCGACAGGGGGCGAAATTGAAAAACTGTTTTTT.

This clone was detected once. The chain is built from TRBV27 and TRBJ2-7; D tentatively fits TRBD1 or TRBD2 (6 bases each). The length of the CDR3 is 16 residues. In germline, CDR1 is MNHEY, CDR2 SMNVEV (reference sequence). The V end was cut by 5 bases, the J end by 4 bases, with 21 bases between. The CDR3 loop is CASSTTSQGRSYEQYF. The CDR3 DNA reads TGTGCCAGCAGTACTACCTCTCAGGGGAGGTCGTACGAGCAGTACTTC.

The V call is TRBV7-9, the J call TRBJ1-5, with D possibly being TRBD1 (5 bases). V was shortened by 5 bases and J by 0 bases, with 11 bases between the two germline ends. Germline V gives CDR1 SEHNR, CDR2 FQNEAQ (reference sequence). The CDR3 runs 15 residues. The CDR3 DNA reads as TGTGCCAGCAGCACCTCAGGGAATAGCAATCAGCCCCAGCATTTT. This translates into CASSTSGNSNQPQHF.

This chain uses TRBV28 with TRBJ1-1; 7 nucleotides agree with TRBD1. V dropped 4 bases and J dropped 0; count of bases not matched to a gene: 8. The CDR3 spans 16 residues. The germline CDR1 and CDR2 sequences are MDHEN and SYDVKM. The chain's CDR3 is CASSSPQGRLNTEAFF. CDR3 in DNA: TGTGCCAGCAGTTCCCCACAGGGGAGGTTGAACACTGAAGCTTTCTTT.

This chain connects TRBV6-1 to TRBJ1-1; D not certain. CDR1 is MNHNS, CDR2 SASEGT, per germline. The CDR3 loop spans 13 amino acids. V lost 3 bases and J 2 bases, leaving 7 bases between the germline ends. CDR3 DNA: TGTGCCAGCAGTGATACTAGTAACACTGAAGCTTTCTTT. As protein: CASSDTSNTEAFF.